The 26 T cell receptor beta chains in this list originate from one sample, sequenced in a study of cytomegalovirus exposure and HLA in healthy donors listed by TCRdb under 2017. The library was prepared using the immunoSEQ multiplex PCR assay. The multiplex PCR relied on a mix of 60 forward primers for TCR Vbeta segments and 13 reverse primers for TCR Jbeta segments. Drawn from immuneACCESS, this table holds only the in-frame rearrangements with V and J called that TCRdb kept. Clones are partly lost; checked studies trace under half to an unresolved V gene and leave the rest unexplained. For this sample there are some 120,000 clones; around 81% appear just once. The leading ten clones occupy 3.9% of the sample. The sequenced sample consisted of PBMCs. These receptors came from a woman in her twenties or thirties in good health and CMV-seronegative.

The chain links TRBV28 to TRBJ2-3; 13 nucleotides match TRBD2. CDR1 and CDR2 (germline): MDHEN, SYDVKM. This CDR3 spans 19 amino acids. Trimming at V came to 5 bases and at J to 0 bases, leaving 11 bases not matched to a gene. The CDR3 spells CASSTGLAGVGPSTDTQYF. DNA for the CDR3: TGTGCCAGCAGTACCGGACTAGCGGGAGTAGGTCCTAGCACAGATACGCAGTATTTT.

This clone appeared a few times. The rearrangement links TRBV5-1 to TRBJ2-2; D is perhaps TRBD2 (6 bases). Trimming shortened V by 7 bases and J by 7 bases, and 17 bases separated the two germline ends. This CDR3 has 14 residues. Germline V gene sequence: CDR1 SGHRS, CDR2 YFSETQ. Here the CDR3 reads CASEEAGTVGELFF. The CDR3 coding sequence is TGCGCCAGCGAGGAGGCGGGAACGGTCGGGGAGCTGTTTTTT. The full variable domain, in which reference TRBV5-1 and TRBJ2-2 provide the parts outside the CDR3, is KAGVTQTPRYLIKTRGQQVTLSCSPISGHRSVSWYQQTPGQGLQFLFEYFSETQRNKGNFPGRFSGRQFSNSRSEMNVSTLELGDSALYLCASEEAGTVGELFFGEGSRLTVL.

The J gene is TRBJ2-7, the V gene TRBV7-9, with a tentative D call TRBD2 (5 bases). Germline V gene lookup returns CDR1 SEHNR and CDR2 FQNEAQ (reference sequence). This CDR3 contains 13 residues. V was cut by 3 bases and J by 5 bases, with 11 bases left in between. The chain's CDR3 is CASSFGESDEQYF. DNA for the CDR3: TGTGCCAGCAGCTTTGGGGAGTCGGACGAGCAGTACTTC.

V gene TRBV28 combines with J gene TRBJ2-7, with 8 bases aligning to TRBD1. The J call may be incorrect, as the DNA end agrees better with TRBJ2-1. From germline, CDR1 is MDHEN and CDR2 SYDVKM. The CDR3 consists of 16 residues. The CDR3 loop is CASSSQGGVERNEQFF. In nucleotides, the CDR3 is TGTGCCAGCAGCTCACAGGGGGGTGTGGAGAGGAATGAGCAGTTCTTC.

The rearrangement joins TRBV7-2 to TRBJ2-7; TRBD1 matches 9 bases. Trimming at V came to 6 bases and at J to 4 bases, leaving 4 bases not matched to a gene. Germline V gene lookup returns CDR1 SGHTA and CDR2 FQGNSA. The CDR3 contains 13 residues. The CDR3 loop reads CASSGTGRYEQYF. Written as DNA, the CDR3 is TGTGCCAGCAGTGGGACAGGGCGGTACGAGCAGTACTTC.

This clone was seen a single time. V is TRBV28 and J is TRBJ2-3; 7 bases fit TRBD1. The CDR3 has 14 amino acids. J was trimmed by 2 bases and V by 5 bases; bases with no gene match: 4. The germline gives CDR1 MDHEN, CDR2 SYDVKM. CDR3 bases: TGTGCCAGCAGTGGGGACAGCCACACAGATACGCAGTATTTT. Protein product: CASSGDSHTDTQYF.

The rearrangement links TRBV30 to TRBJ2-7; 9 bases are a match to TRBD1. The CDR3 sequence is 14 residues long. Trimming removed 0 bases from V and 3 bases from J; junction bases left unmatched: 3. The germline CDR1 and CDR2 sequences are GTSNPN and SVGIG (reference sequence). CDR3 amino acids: CAWSVGTGYYEQYF. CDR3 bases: TGTGCCTGGAGTGTAGGGACAGGGTACTACGAGCAGTACTTC.

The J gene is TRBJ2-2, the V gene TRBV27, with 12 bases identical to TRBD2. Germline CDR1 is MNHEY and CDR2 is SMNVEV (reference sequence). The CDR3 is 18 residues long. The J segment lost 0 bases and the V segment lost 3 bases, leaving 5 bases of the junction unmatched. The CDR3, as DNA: TGTGCCAGCAGTTTTCGGACTAGCGGGATAACGAACACCGGGGAGCTGTTTTTT. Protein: CASSFRTSGITNTGELFF.

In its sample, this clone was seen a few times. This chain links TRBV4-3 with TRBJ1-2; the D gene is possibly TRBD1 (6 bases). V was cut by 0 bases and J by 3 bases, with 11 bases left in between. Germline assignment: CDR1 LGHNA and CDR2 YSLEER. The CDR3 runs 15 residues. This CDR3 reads CASSQEAQGYYGYTF. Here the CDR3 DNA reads TGCGCCAGCAGCCAAGAGGCCCAGGGGTACTATGGCTACACCTTC.

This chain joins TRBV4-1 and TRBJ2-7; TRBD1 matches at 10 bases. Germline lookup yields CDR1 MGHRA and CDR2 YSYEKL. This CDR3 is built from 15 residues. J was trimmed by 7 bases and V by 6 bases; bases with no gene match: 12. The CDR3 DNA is TGCGCCAGCAGTCACAGGGGACAGGGGACGAGGGAGCAGTACTTC. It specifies CASSHRGQGTREQYF.

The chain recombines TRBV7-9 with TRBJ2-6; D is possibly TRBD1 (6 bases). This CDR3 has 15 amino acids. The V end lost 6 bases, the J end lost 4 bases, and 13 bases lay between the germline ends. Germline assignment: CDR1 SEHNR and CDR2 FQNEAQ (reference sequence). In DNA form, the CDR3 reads TGTGCCAGCAGTCCTACAGGGTTCGGGGCCAACGTCCTGACTTTC. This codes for CASSPTGFGANVLTF.

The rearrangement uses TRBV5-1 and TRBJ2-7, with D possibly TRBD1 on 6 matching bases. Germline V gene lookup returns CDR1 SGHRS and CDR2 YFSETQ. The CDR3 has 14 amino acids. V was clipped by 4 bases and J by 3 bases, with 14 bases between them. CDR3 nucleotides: TGCGCCAGCAGCCGGACAGCCTTTTTCTACGAGCAGTACTTC. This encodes CASSRTAFFYEQYF.

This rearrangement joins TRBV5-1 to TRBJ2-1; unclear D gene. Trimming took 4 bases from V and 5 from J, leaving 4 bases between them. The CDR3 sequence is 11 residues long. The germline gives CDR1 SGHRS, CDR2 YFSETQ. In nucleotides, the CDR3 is TGCGCCAGCAGCGGCCACAATGAGCAGTTCTTC. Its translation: CASSGHNEQFF.

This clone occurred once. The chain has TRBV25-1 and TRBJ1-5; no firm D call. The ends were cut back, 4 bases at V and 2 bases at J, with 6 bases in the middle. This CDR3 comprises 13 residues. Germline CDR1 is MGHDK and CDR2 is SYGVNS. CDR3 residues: CASSVGGNQPQHF. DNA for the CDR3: TGTGCCAGCAGTGTTGGAGGCAATCAGCCCCAGCATTTT.

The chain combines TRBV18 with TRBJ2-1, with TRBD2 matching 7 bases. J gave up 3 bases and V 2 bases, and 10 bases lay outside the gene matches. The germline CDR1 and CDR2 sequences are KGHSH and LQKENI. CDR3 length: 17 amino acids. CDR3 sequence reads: CASSPNSAGAIYNEQFF. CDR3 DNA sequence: TGTGCCAGCTCACCAAACAGTGCGGGAGCGATCTACAATGAGCAGTTCTTC.

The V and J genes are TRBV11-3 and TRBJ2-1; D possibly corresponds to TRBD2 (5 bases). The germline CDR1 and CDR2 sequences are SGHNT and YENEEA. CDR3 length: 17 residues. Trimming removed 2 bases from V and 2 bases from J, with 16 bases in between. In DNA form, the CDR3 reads TGTGCCAGCAGCTTAAAGGGTCTCGGACTTGCCTACAATGAGCAGTTCTTC. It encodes CASSLKGLGLAYNEQFF. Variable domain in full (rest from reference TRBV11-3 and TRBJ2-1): EAGVVQSPRYKIIEKKQPVAFWCNPISGHNTLYWYLQNLGQGPELLIRYENEEAVDDSQLPKDRFSAERLKGVDSTLKIQPAELGDSAVYLCASSLKGLGLAYNEQFFGPGTRLTVL.

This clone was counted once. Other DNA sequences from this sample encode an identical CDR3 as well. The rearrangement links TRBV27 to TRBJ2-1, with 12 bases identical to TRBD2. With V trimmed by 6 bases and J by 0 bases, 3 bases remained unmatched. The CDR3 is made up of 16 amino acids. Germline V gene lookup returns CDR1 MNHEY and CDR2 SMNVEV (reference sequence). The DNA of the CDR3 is TGTGCCAGCAGAGCGACTAGCGGGAGCTCCTACAATGAGCAGTTCTTC. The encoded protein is CASRATSGSSYNEQFF.

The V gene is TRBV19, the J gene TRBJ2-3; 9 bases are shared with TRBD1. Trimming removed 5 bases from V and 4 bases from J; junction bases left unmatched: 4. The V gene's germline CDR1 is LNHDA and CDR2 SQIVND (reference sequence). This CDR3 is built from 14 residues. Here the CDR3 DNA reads TGTGCCAGTAGTGGACAGGGGTTCCCAGATACGCAGTATTTT. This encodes CASSGQGFPDTQYF.

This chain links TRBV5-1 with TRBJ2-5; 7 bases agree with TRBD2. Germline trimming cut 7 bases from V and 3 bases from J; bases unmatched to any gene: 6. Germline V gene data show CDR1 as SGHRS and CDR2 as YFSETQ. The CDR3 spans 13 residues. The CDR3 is CASHGEGEETQYF. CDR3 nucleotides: TGCGCCAGCCACGGGGAGGGTGAAGAGACCCAGTACTTC.

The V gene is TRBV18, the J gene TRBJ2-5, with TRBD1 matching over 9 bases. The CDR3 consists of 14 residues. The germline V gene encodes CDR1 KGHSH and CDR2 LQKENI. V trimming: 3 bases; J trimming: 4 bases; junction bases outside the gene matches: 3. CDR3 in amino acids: CASSPETGGETQYF. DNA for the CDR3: TGTGCCAGCTCACCGGAGACAGGGGGAGAGACCCAGTACTTC.

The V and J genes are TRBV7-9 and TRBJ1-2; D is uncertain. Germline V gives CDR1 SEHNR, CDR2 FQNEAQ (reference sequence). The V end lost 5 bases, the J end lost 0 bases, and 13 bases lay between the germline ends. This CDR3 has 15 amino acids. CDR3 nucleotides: TGTGCCAGCAGCCCTCGTTTAGCAGCTAACTATGGCTACACCTTC. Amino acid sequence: CASSPRLAANYGYTF.

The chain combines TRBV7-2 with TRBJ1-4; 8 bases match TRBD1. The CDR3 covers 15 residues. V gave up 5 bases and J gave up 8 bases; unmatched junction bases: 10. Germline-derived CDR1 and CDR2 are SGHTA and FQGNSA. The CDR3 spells CASSPTQGAGEKLFF. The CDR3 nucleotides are TGTGCCAGCAGCCCCACCCAGGGGGCTGGAGAAAAACTGTTTTTT. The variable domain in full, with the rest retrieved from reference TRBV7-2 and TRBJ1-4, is GAGVSQSPSNKVTEKGKDVELRCDPISGHTALYWYRQSLGQGLEFLIYFQGNSAPDKSGLPSDRFSAERTGGSVSTLTIQRTQQEDSAVYLCASSPTQGAGEKLFFGSGTQLSVL.

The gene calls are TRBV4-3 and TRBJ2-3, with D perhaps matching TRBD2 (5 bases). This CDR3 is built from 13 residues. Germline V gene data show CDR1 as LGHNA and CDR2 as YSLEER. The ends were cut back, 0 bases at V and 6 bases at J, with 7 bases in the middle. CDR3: CASSQDWEDTQYF. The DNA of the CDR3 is TGCGCCAGCAGCCAAGATTGGGAGGATACGCAGTATTTT.

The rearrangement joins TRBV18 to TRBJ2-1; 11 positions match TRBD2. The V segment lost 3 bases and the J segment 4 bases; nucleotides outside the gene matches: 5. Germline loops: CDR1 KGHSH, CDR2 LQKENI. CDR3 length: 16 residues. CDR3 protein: CASSPLAGGPYNEQFF. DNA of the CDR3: TGTGCCAGCTCACCTCTAGCGGGAGGACCATACAATGAGCAGTTCTTC.

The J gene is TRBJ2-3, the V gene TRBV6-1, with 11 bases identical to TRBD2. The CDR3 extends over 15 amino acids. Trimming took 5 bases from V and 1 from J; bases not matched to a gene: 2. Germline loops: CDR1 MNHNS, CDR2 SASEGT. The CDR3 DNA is TGTGCCAGCAGTATGACTAGCGGGGGCACAGATACGCAGTATTTT. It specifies CASSMTSGGTDTQYF.

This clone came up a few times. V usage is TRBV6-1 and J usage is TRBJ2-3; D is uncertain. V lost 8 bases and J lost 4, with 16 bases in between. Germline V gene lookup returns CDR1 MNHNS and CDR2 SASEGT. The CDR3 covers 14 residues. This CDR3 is CASVINGLADTQYF. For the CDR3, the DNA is TGTGCCAGCGTCATTAACGGTCTCGCAGATACGCAGTATTTT.